The 14 T cell receptor beta chains in this list originate from one sample, sequenced in a study of T-cell reconstitution after alpha-beta-depleted transplantation in children. Library preparation (for TCRbeta) was performed with unique molecular identifiers. TCRdb called the PCR reads again in MiXCR, with one record for every CDR3 protein. The sample has around 200,000 distinct CDR3 sequences, approximately 6.8% seen once. This material consisted of PBMCs from the stem cell graft donor, taken from the stem cell graft. These receptor sequences come from a human donor who donated a stem cell graft to a child with Wiskott-Aldrich syndrome.

This clonotype was counted many times. DNA of the CDR3: TGTGCCACCAGTGAAGGGGCCCCCTATACGCAGTATTTT. Translating it yields CATSEGAPYTQYF. The gene calls are TRBV24-1 and TRBJ2-3; tentatively, D is TRBD1 (5 bases). The V gene lost 4 bases and the J gene lost 7 bases, with 11 bases spanning the gap. CDR1 and CDR2 from the germline V gene are KGHDR and SFDVKD. The length of the CDR3 is 13 residues.

This clonotype was picked up many times. The CDR3 nucleotides are TGCGCCAGCAGCCCCGCTTGGGGAGCTGCCTACGAGCAGTACTTC. Encoded protein: CASSPAWGAAYEQYF. The chain joins TRBV5-1 to TRBJ2-7; TRBD2 is a possible D gene (5 bases). The V gene's germline CDR1 is SGHRS and CDR2 YFSETQ. Trimming removed 4 bases at V and 2 bases at J, with 16 bases between. The CDR3 has 15 amino acids.

This clonotype was recorded a few times. The V call is TRBV5-1, the J call TRBJ2-5, with 11 positions matching TRBD1. Unmatched junction bases numbered 10, after V lost 5 bases and J lost 1 base. The CDR3 is made up of 17 amino acids. Germline loops: CDR1 SGHRS, CDR2 YFSETQ. In DNA, the CDR3 is TGCGCCAGCAGAGCTGTCGGACAGGGGGCTTTCCAAGAGACCCAGTACTTC. Its protein is CASRAVGQGAFQETQYF.

This clonotype was found many times. The J gene is TRBJ1-5, the V gene TRBV6-5; 7 bases are a match to TRBD1. Unmatched junction bases numbered 5, after V lost 6 bases and J lost 0 bases. The CDR3 runs 15 residues. Germline V gene lookup returns CDR1 MNHEY and CDR2 SVGAGI. CDR3 loop: CASRATGDSNQPQHF. The DNA of the CDR3 is TGTGCCAGCAGGGCTACAGGGGATAGCAATCAGCCCCAGCATTTT.

This clonotype was counted at least ten times. The chain recombines TRBV7-2 with TRBJ2-7, with 7 bases fitting TRBD1. The CDR3 consists of 14 residues. J was trimmed by 4 bases and V by 5 bases; bases with no gene match: 8. Germline CDR1 SGHTA, CDR2 FQGNSA. The CDR3 DNA sequence: TGTGCCAGCAGCCAGGACAGGTTGGCTTACGAGCAGTACTTC. It specifies CASSQDRLAYEQYF.

This clonotype was recorded many times. CDR3 DNA: TGCAGTGCGATCCCGGGACTAGCGGGCCAAGAGACCCAGTACTTC. The encoded protein is CSAIPGLAGQETQYF. The chain uses TRBV20-1 and TRBJ2-5, with 12 bases fitting TRBD2. The junction had 6 bases not matched to a gene; V was cut back by 6 bases and J by 1 base. In germline, CDR1 is DFQATT, CDR2 SNEGSKA (reference sequence). This CDR3 region has 15 residues.

A note on this clonotype: One end of the junction varies from germline; a read error may be responsible. The chain recombines TRBV5-1 with TRBJ2-2, with 12 bases aligning to TRBD1. Germline V lookup: CDR1 SGHRS, CDR2 YFSETQ. This CDR3 spans 16 amino acids. The CDR3 region has the DNA TGCGCCAGAAGCTTGTGGGGACAGGGGGCGACCGGGGAGCTGTTTTTT. This codes for CARSLWGQGATGELFF. Full variable domain (outside the CDR3, taken from reference TRBV5-1 and TRBJ2-2): KAGVTQTPRYLIKTRGQQVTLSCSPISGHRSVSWYQQTPGQGLQFLFEYFSETQRNKGNFPGRFSGRQFSNSRSEMNVSTLELGDSALYLCARSLWGQGATGELFFGEGSRLTVL.

This clonotype was seen repeatedly, ten times or more. This sequence joins TRBV12-3 or TRBV12-4 and TRBJ1-1; D gene ambiguous. The CDR3 has 12 amino acids. V lost 6 bases, J lost 6 bases, and 11 bases lay in between. The CDR3 here is CASSQPGSEAFF. The CDR3 coding sequence is TGTGCCAGCAGCCAGCCGGGTTCTGAAGCTTTCTTT.

This clonotype was seen a handful of times. The chain couples TRBV5-1 to TRBJ2-7; D gene uncertain. The CDR3 length is 13 residues. The ends were cut back, 0 bases at V and 7 bases at J, with 11 bases in the middle. Germline values: CDR1 SGHRS, CDR2 YFSETQ. Written as DNA, the CDR3 is TGCGCCAGCAGCTTGGCCGCCACGAGAGAGCAGTACTTC. This encodes CASSLAATREQYF.

The V call is TRBV6-1, the J call TRBJ2-3; weak D call: TRBD2 (5 bases). From germline, CDR1 is MNHNS and CDR2 SASEGT. V was shortened by 5 bases and J by 1 base, with 19 bases between the two germline ends. The CDR3 sequence is 17 residues long. CDR3 in DNA: TGTGCCAGCAGTCCGCGCCGAACAGCTAGCCGCACAGATACGCAGTATTTT. Translating it yields CASSPRRTASRTDTQYF.

CDR3 protein: CASSSNIPYEQYF. In DNA form, the CDR3 reads TGTGCCAGCAGTTCTAACATACCCTACGAGCAGTACTTC. The V gene is TRBV28, the J gene TRBJ2-7, with D uncertain. Germline V lookup: CDR1 MDHEN, CDR2 SYDVKM. This CDR3 has 13 residues. Trimming removed 4 bases from V and 2 bases from J, with 9 bases in between.

Many counts were recorded for this clonotype. This chain links TRBV10-3 with TRBJ1-1, with a tentative D call TRBD1 (5 bases). The CDR3 covers 15 residues. V was shortened by 0 bases and J by 7 bases, with 15 bases between the two germline ends. In germline, CDR1 is ENHRY, CDR2 SYGVKD. DNA of the CDR3: TGTGCCATCAGTGAGTCGAAGTCCGCGGGACGTGAAGCTTTCTTT. Its translation is CAISESKSAGREAFF.

The table lists this clonotype with many counts. The rearrangement joins TRBV6-5 to TRBJ2-3; D might be TRBD1 (6 bases). The CDR3 length is 15 residues. V was pared by 2 bases and J by 3 bases, with 12 bases between. Germline V gene sequence: CDR1 MNHEY, CDR2 SVGAGI. The CDR3 here is CASSYARQVTDTQYF. The DNA of the CDR3 is TGTGCCAGCAGTTACGCGAGACAGGTTACAGATACGCAGTATTTT.

The V and J genes are TRBV7-2 and TRBJ2-7; D is ambiguous. CDR3 size: 11 residues. Looked up from germline, CDR1 is SGHTA and CDR2 is FQGNSA. V was trimmed by 1 base and J by 5 bases, leaving 3 bases between them. CDR3 region: CASSLVHEQYF. DNA for the CDR3: TGTGCCAGCAGCTTAGTCCACGAGCAGTACTTC. Together with reference TRBV7-2 and TRBJ2-7, the CDR3 gives the full variable domain: GAGVSQSPSNKVTEKGKDVELRCDPISGHTALYWYRQSLGQGLEFLIYFQGNSAPDKSGLPSDRFSAERTGGSVSTLTIQRTQQEDSAVYLCASSLVHEQYFGPGTRLTVT.